The source of this T cell receptor beta chain is a study of CD8+CD57+ T cells in acquired aplastic anemia. Study overall: Mean yield of DNA from sorted CD4+ and CD8+ cells was roughly 3.2 ug. General study points: Levels of CD8+ Simpson's diversity were not significantly distinct in patients versus controls. Shared by patients and controls, just under 30 CD8+ CDR3s were abundant in patients.

CD8+CD57+ cell expansion had been shown by flow cytometry in patients chosen for sequencing. There was no therapy given to any patient before the blood sampling took place. This clonotype was seen a single time. Its antigen is as yet unknown. The CDR3 covers 13 residues. In germline, CDR1 is SGHDT, CDR2 YYEEEE. Trimming pared 7 bases from V and 4 bases from J, leaving 15 bases between. Profiling of TCR beta VDJ combinations and CDR3 sequences used genomic DNA as template. MiXCR, applied by TCRdb to the reads, yields one record per CDR3 protein. The table has approximately 160,000 distinct CDR3 sequences, roughly 50% seen once.

What was sequenced was sorted CD4+, CD8+, or CD8+CD57+ T cells (not recorded which) from PBMCs. V is TRBV5-6 and J is TRBJ2-7; D may be TRBD2 (6 bases). The sequence came from a human donor with aplastic anemia. CDR3 region: CASGGLDGYEQYF. CDR3 coding DNA: TGTGCCAGCGGGGGACTTGATGGATACGAGCAGTACTTC.